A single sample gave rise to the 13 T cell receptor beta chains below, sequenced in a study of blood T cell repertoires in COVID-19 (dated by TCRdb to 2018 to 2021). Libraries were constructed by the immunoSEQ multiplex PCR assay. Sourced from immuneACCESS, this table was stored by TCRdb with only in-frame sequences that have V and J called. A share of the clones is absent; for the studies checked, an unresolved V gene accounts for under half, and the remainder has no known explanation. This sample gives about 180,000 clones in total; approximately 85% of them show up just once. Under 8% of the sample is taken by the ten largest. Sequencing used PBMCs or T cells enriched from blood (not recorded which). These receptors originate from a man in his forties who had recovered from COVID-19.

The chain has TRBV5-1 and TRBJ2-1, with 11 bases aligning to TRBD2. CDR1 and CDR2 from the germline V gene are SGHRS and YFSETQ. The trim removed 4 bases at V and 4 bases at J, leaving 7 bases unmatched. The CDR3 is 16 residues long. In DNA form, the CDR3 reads TGCGCCAGCAGCGGAACCGGGACTAGCGGATACAATGAGCAGTTCTTC. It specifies CASSGTGTSGYNEQFF.

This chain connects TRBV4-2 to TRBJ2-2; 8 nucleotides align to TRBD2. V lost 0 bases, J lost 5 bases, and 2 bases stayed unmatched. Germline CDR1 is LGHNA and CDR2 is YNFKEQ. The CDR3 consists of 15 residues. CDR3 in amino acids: CASSQDVAGTGELFF. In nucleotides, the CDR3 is TGTGCCAGCAGCCAAGATGTAGCGGGAACCGGGGAGCTGTTTTTT.

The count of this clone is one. The chain's CDR3 is CASTQEGWPQHF. CDR3 sequence (DNA): TGTGCCAGCACCCAGGAGGGGTGGCCCCAGCATTTT. The chain joins TRBV27 to TRBJ1-5; perhaps TRBD1 as D (5 bases). This CDR3 is built from 12 residues. CDR1 is MNHEY, CDR2 SMNVEV, per germline (reference sequence). V lost 7 bases and J 9 bases, leaving 13 bases between the germline ends.

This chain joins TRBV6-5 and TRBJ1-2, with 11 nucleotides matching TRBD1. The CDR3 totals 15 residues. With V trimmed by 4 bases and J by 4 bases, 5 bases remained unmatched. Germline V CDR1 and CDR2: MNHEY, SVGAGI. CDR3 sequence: CASSSTDRGPYGYTF. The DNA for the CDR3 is TGTGCCAGCAGTTCTACGGACAGGGGGCCCTATGGCTACACCTTC.

The CDR3 reads CATSGAGRASSGANVLTF. Here the CDR3 DNA reads TGTGCCACCAGTGGGGCGGGACGCGCATCCTCTGGGGCCAACGTCCTGACTTTC. This chain uses TRBV24-1 with TRBJ2-6; a weak D match, TRBD2 (6 bases). Germline V gene lookup returns CDR1 KGHDR and CDR2 SFDVKD. The CDR3 spans 18 residues. The V end lost 5 bases, the J end lost 0 bases, and 16 bases lay between the germline ends.

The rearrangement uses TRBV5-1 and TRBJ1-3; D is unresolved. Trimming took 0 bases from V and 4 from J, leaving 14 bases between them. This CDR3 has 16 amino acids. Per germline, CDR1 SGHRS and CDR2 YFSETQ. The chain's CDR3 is CASSLDGPAGGNTIYF. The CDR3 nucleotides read TGCGCCAGCAGCTTGGATGGCCCTGCGGGAGGAAACACCATATATTTT.

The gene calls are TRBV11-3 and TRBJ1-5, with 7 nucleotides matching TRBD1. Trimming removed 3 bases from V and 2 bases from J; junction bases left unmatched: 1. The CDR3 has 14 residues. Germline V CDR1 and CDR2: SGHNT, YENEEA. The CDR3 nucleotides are TGTGCCAGCAGCTTCGGGACAGGCAATCAGCCCCAGCATTTT. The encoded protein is CASSFGTGNQPQHF.

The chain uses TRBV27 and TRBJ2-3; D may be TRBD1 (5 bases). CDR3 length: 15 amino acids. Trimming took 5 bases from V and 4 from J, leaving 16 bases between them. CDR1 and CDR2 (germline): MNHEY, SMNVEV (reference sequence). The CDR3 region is CASSRRVGVSDTQYF. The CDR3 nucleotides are TGTGCCAGCAGTAGAAGGGTAGGGGTTTCAGATACGCAGTATTTT.

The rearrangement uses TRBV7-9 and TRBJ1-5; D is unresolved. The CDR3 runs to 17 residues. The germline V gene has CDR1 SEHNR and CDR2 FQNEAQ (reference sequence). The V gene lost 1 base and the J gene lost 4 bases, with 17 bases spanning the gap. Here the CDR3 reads CASSLEMTGLSNQPQHF. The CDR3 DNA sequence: TGTGCCAGCAGCTTAGAAATGACCGGGTTGAGTAATCAGCCCCAGCATTTT. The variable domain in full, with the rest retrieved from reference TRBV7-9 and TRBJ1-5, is DTGVSQNPRHKITKRGQNVTFRCDPISEHNRLYWYRQTLGQGPEFLTYFQNEAQLEKSRLLSDRFSAERPKGSFSTLEIQRTEQGDSAMYLCASSLEMTGLSNQPQHFGDGTRLSIL.

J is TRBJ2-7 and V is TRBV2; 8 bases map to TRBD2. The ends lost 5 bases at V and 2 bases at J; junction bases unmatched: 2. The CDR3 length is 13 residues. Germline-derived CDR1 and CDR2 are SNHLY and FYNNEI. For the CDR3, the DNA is TGTGCCAGCAGTATTAGCGGGGCCTACGAGCAGTACTTC. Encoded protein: CASSISGAYEQYF.

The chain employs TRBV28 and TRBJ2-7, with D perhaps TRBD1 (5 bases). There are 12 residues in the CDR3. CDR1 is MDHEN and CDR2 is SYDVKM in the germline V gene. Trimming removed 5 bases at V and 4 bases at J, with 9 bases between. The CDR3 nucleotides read TGTGCCAGCAGTGTACGACAGTACGAGCAGTACTTC. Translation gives CASSVRQYEQYF.

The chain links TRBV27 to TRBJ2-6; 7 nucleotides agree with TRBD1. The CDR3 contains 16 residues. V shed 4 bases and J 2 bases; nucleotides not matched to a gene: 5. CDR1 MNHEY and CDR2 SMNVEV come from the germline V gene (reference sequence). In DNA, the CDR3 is TGTGCCAGCAGTTCCTACAGGGGACCTGGGGCCAACGTCCTGACTTTC. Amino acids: CASSSYRGPGANVLTF.

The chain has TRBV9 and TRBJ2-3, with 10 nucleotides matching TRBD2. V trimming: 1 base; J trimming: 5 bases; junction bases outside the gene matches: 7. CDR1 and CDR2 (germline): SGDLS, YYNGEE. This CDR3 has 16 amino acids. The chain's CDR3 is CASSVKLAGEVDTQYF. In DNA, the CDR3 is TGTGCCAGCAGCGTAAAGCTAGCGGGGGAGGTAGATACGCAGTATTTT.